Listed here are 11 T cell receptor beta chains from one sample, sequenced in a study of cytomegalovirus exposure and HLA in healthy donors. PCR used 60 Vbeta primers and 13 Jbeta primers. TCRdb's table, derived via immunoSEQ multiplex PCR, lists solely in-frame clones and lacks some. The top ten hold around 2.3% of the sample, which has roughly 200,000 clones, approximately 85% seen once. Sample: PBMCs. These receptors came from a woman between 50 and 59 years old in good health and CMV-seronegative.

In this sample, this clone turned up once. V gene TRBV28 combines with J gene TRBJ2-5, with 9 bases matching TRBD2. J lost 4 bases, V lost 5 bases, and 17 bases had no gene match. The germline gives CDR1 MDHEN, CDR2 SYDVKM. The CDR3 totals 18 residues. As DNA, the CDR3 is TGTGCCAGCAGTCTACAGAGAGGTAGCGGGAGAATGAGAGAGACCCAGTACTTC. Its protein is CASSLQRGSGRMRETQYF.

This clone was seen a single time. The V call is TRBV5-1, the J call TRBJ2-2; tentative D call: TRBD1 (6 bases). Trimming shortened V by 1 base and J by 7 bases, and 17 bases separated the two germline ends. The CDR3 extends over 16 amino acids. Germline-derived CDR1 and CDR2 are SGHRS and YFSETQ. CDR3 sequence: CASSLLALQGIGELFF. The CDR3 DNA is TGCGCCAGCAGCTTGCTCGCCTTACAGGGAATCGGGGAGCTGTTTTTT.

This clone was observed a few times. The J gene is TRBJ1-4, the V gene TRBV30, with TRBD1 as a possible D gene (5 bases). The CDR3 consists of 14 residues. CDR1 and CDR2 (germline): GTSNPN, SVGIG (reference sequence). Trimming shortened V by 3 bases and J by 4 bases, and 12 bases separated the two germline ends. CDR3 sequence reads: CAWRETANNEKLFF. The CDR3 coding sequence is TGTGCCTGGAGAGAGACAGCTAATAATGAAAAACTGTTTTTT.

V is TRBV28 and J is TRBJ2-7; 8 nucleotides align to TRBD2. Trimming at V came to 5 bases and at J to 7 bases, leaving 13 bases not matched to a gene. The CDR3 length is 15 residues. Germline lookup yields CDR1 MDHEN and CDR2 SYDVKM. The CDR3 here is CASSPSGRAAGEQYF. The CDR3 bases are TGTGCCAGCAGTCCCTCCGGGAGGGCCGCTGGGGAGCAGTACTTC.

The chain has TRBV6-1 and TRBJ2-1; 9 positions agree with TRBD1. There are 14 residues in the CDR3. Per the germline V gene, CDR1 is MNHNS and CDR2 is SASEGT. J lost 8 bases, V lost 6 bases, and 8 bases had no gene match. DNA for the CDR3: TGTGCCAGCAGGCCGGGACAGGGTGTCTATGAGCAGTTCTTC. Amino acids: CASRPGQGVYEQFF.

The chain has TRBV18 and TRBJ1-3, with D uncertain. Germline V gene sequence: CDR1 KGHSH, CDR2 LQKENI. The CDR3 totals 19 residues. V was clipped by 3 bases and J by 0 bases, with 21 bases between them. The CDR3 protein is CASSPYPPGQSRSGNTIYF. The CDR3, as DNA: TGTGCCAGCTCACCCTACCCACCGGGTCAATCCCGCTCTGGAAACACCATATATTTT.

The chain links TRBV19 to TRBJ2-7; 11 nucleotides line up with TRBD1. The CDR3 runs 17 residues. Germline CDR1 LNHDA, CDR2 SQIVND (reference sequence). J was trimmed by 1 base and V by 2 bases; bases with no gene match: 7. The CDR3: CASSIFRGTGGSYEQYF. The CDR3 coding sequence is TGTGCCAGTAGTATATTTCGCGGGACAGGGGGTTCCTACGAGCAGTACTTC.

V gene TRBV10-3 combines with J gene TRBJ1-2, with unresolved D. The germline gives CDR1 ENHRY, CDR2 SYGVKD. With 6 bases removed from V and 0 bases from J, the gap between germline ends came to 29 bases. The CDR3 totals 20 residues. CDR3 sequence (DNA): TGTGCCATCAGGCTGAGTGTAATCTCCCTAGGAACTCCGCCTAACTATGGCTACACCTTC. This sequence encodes CAIRLSVISLGTPPNYGYTF.

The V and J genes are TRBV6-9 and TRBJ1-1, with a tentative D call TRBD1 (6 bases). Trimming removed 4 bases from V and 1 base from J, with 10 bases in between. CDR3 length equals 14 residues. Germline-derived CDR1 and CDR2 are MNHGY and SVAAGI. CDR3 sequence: CASSSQGPNTEAFF. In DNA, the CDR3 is TGTGCCAGCAGTTCACAGGGCCCGAACACTGAAGCTTTCTTT.

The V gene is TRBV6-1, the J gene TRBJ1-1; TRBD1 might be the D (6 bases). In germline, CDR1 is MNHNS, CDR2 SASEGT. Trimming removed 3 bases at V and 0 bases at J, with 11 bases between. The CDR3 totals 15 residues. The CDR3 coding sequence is TGTGCCAGCAGTGACCAGGGGTTGATGAACACTGAAGCTTTCTTT. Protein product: CASSDQGLMNTEAFF.

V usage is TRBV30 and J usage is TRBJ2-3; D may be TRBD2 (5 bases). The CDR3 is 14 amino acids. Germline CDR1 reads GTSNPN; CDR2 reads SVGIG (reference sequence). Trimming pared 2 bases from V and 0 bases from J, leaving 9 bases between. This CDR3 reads CAWSLGVSTDTQYF. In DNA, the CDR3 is TGTGCCTGGAGTCTGGGAGTAAGCACAGATACGCAGTATTTT.